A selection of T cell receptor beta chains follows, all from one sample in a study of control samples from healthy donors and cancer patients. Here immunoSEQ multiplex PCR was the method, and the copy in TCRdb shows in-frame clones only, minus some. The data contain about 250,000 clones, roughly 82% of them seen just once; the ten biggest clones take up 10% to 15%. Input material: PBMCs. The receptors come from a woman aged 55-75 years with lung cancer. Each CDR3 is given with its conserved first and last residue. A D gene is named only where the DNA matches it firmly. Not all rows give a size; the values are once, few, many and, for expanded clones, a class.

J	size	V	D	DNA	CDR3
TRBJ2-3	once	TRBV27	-	TGTGCCAGCAGTCCCTTCCCGACAGATACGCAGTATTTT	CASSPFPTDTQYF
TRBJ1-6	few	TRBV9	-	TGTGCCAGCAGGTCGGGGACGGAGAATTCACCCCTCCACTTT	CASRSGTENSPLHF
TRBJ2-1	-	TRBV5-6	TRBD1	TGTGCCAGCAGCTTCTGGACAGGGGCCCACAATGAGCAGTTCTTC	CASSFWTGAHNEQFF
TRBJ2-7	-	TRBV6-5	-	TGTGCCAGCAGTCGGTTAGGTGGGGAGCAGTACTTC	CASSRLGGEQYF
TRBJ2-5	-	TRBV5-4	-	TGTGCCAGCAGCCGAGGAGTTAAAGCCTCAACGGGGTTTAAGGAGACCCAGTACTTC	CASSRGVKASTGFKETQYF
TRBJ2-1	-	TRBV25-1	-	TGTGCCAGCGGAATGTGGAATGAGCAGTTCTTC	CASGMWNEQFF
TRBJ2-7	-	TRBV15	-	TGTGCCACCAGCAGAGGAGGTAGCGTTTACGAGCAGTACTTC	CATSRGGSVYEQYF
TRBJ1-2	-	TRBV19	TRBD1	TGTGCCAGCAACCAAGACCCTGACAGGGAGGATGGCTACACCTTC	CASNQDPDREDGYTF
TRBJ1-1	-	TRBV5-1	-	TGCGCCAGCGGATCTTCAATCGCAGGGGTCGGCACTGAAGCTTTCTTT	CASGSSIAGVGTEAFF
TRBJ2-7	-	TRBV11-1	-	TGTGCCAGCAGCGCAGCCCACGAGCAGTACTTC	CASSAAHEQYF
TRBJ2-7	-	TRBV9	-	TGTGCCAGCAGCGTAGGAAGCCTGAGCTCCTACGAGCAGTACTTC	CASSVGSLSSYEQYF
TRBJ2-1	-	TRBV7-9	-	TGTGCCAGCAGCCTGGGACTGGGGATCCATGAGCAGTTCTTC	CASSLGLGIHEQFF
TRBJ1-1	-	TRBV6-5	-	TGTGCCAGCAGTTACTCGCGGGTCAGTAACACTGAAGCTTTCTTT	CASSYSRVSNTEAFF
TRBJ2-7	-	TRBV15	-	TGTGCCACCAGCCCAGGAGGGTTTATCTCCTACGAGCAGTACTTC	CATSPGGFISYEQYF
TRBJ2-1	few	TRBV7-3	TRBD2	TGTGCCAGCAGCTTTGCGGGTAGCGGGGGATACAATGAGCAGTTCTTC	CASSFAGSGGYNEQFF
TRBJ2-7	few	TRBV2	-	TGTGCCAGCAGGACGGGCATTTTTTACGAGCAGTACTTC	CASRTGIFYEQYF
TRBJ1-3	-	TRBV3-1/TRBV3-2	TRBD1	TGTGCCAGCAGCCATACCGGGACAGATGGAAACACCATATATTTT	CASSHTGTDGNTIYF
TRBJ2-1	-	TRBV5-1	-	TGCGCCAGCAGTCCAGCAGGGGCTTCTTACAATGAGCAGTTCTTC	CASSPAGASYNEQFF
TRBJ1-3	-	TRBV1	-	TGCACCAGCGGGCTGTCTCCCGGAAACACCATATATTTT	CTSGLSPGNTIYF
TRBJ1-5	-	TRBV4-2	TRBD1	TGTGCCAGCAGCCAAGAGTGGGGACAGGGGCATCAGCCCCAGCATTTT	CASSQEWGQGHQPQHF
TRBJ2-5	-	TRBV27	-	TGTGCCAGCAGTGTTAGGGGTCTAGGGACCCAGTACTTC	CASSVRGLGTQYF
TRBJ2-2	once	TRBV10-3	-	TGTGCCATCACTAGTAGCCCCGGGGAGCTGTTTTTT	CAITSSPGELFF
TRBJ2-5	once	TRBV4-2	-	TGTGCCAGCAGCCAAGAGTTGGGTCGGGCGACCCAGTACTTC	CASSQELGRATQYF
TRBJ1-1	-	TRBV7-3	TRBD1	TGTGCCAGCAGCGATACCACAGGGGTTTTCGCTGAAGCTTTCTTT	CASSDTTGVFAEAFF
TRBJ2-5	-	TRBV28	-	TGTGCCAGCGGAGGGCTATACTTC	CASGGLYF
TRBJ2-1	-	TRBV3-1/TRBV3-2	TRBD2	TGTGCCAGCAGCCAAGGGGGCGGGAGTGCAAATGAGCAGTTCTTC	CASSQGGGSANEQFF
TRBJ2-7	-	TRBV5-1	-	TGCGCCAGCAGCTCCTCGACAGTAGGCCCCTACGAGCAGTACTTC	CASSSSTVGPYEQYF
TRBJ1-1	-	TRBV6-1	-	TGTGCCAGCAGTGATGCGGCCCGGGCAGCTTTCTTT	CASSDAARAAFF
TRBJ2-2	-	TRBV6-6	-	TGTGCCAGCAGTACTTTCCCCGGGGAGCTGTTTTTT	CASSTFPGELFF
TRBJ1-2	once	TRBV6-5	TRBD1	TGTGCCAGCAGACCCGACAGGGCCCGGGGCTACACCTTC	CASRPDRARGYTF
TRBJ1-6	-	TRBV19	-	TGTGCCAGTAGTACCCACAGGGTAACGACACCCCTCCACTTT	CASSTHRVTTPLHF
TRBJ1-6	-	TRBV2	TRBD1	TGTGCCAGCAGCTCCCAATCGACAGGGAGTGATTCACCCCTCCACTTT	CASSSQSTGSDSPLHF
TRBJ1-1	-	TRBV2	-	TGTGCCAGCAGTGTTGCAGGGCTAAACACTGAAGCTTTCTTT	CASSVAGLNTEAFF
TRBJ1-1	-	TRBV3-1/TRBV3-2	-	TGTGCCAGCAGCCAATGGGGGCCCGGAGACACTGAAGCTTTCTTT	CASSQWGPGDTEAFF
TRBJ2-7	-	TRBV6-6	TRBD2	TGTGCCAGCAGTACCGCGGGAGCGAGCTACGAGCAGTACTTC	CASSTAGASYEQYF
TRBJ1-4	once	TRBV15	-	TGTGCCACCAGCAGACAGACTAATGAAAAACTGTTTTTT	CATSRQTNEKLFF
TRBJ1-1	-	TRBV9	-	TGTGCCAGCAGCGTAAAAGACACTGAAGCTTTCTTT	CASSVKDTEAFF
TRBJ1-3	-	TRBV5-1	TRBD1	TGCGCCAGCAGCCGGGACAGGGCGCCAGGAAACACCATATATTTT	CASSRDRAPGNTIYF
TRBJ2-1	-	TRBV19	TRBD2	TGTGCCAGTAGTATCCAGCGGGGGCCGCACAATGAGCAGTTCTTC	CASSIQRGPHNEQFF
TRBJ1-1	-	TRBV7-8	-	TGTGCCAGCACCGAACAACCACCTATCACTGAAGCTTTCTTT	CASTEQPPITEAFF
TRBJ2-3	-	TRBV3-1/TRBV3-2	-	TGTGCCAGCAGCCAAATGAGTAGCAGCACAGATACGCAGTATTTT	CASSQMSSSTDTQYF
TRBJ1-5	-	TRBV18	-	TGTGCCAGCTCACCCCACAGTGATCAGCCCCAGCATTTT	CASSPHSDQPQHF
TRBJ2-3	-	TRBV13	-	TGTGCCAGCAGCTTAGGCCGGGGGCCGCGAGTGACGCAGTATTTT	CASSLGRGPRVTQYF
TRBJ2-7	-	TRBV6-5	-	TGTGCCAGCAGTTACGCCAGGCAAACCTACGAGCAGTACTTC	CASSYARQTYEQYF
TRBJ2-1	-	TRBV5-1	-	TGCGCCAGCAGCTATACAGCGAACTCCTACAATGAGCAGTTCTTC	CASSYTANSYNEQFF
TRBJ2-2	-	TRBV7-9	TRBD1	TGTGCCAGCAGCAAAGGGCGGGGACAGGGAGCCACCGGGGAGCTGTTTTTT	CASSKGRGQGATGELFF
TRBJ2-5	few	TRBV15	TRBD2	TGTGCCACCAGCGTGCGGACTAGCGACCAAGAGACCCAGTACTTC	CATSVRTSDQETQYF
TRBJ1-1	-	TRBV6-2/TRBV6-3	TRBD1	TGTGCCAGCAGCTCACAGGGGGCGAGCCTTGAAGCTTTCTTT	CASSSQGASLEAFF
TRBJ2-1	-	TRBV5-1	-	TGCGCCAGCAGCTGGATTGGAGGGGTAAATGAGCAGTTCTTC	CASSWIGGVNEQFF
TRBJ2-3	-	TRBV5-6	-	TGTGCCAGCAGCGGGCCGGAACCTGCGGGGTTGACAGATACGCAGTATTTT	CASSGPEPAGLTDTQYF
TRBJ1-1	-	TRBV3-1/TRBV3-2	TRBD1	TGTGCCAGCAGCCAAGGTCCCACAGGGGGCGCGTGGAACACTGAAGCTTTCTTT	CASSQGPTGGAWNTEAFF
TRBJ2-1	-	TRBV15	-	TGTGCCACCAGCAGACAGCCACCACCTTTAGGGAGAGCTTACAATGAGCAGTTCTTC	CATSRQPPPLGRAYNEQFF
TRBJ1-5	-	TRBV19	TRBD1	TGTGCCAGTTCGGACAGGAATAGCAATCAGCCCCAGCATTTT	CASSDRNSNQPQHF
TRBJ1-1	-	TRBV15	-	TGTGCCACCGCGAGGGGGGCCAACACTGAAGCTTTCTTT	CATARGANTEAFF
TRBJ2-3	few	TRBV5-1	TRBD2	TGCGCCAGCAGCCGGGAGGGACCCGCCACAGATACGCAGTATTTT	CASSREGPATDTQYF